This note documents a single TCR beta chain sequence. Its antigen remains unidentified. These data are taken from a study of blood T cells in healthy people across ages. Drawn from each donor were roughly 9.4 milliliters of peripheral blood. This CDR3 has 16 residues. Germline assignment: CDR1 MNHNS and CDR2 SASEGT. V shed 6 bases, J shed 8 bases, and the junction held 14 bases outside the gene matches. General study findings and limits: Across the age range, TCR beta diversity per million T cells fell in a roughly linear way. Samples with more naive T cells showed higher observed beta diversity.

The authors ran a second PCR of roughly 6 to 12 cycles using a sample-barcoded 5' primer and a J-beta primer mix. Through a template-switch adaptor with 12 random nucleotides, each cDNA molecule received a tag. TCRdb reprocessed the 5' RACE reads via MiXCR and lists one record per CDR3 protein. The table lists some 1.6 million distinct CDR3 sequences, about 31% of them singletons. The sequence came from a woman aged 25-40 years in good health. Sequenced sample: blood. V and J are TRBV6-1 and TRBJ2-1, with TRBD2 matching 9 bases. The CDR3 reads CASRRIAGDLYDEQFF. For the CDR3, the DNA is TGTGCCAGCAGACGAATAGCGGGAGATCTATACGATGAGCAGTTCTTC.